Below, 3 T cell receptor beta chains from the same sample are listed, as sequenced in a study of cytomegalovirus exposure and HLA in healthy donors. The PCR employed 60 Vbeta primers together with 13 Jbeta primers. Produced via immunoSEQ multiplex PCR; TCRdb's table is partial and in-frame only. The table includes 150,000 or so clones, roughly four fifths detected once. Sequencing used PBMCs. All receptors derive from a man in his forties in good health and CMV-seropositive.

This sequence joins TRBV19 and TRBJ1-5; 8 bases line up with TRBD1. With 4 bases clipped from V and 4 bases from J, the junction kept 9 bases outside the gene matches. Germline lookup yields CDR1 LNHDA and CDR2 SQIVND (reference sequence). The CDR3 consists of 16 residues. CDR3 sequence: CASSKSDRELNQPQHF. The CDR3 DNA reads TGTGCCAGTAGTAAATCGGACAGGGAATTAAATCAGCCCCAGCATTTT.

This clone was counted between two and nine times. J is TRBJ2-1 and V is TRBV9; TRBD2 aligns across 7 bases. Per germline, CDR1 SGDLS and CDR2 YYNGEE. The length of the CDR3 is 15 residues. V shed 0 bases, J shed 5 bases, and the junction held 5 bases outside the gene matches. The CDR3 nucleotides are TGTGCCAGCAGCGTAGTAGGGACTACTAACAATGAGCAGTTCTTC. Protein product: CASSVVGTTNNEQFF.

This chain uses TRBV5-4 with TRBJ2-1, with D maybe TRBD1 (6 bases). This CDR3 spans 16 amino acids. V lost 4 bases and J 6 bases, leaving 20 bases between the germline ends. Looked up from germline, CDR1 is SGHNT and CDR2 is YYREEE (reference sequence). Here the CDR3 reads CASSLTPKDSANEQFF. The CDR3 nucleotides read TGTGCCAGCAGCCTGACCCCCAAGGACAGTGCCAATGAGCAGTTCTTC.